This TCR beta chain was documented in a study of metastatic and nonmetastatic thyroid tumors. Whole-study context: Both malignant and benign thyroid patients supplied peripheral blood and tumor or nodule tissue samples, across which the repertoires of these patients were then compared.

This CDR3 comprises 15 residues. J gave up 5 bases and V 0 bases, and 5 bases lay outside the gene matches. Germline CDR1 reads SGHRS; CDR2 reads YFSETQ. Thyroid surgery had not been preceded by any treatment in any patient. The study, taken as a whole, reports: In both blood and tumor samples, TCR beta diversity was reported significantly higher for malignant than benign nodules.

TCRdb called clones again from the PCR reads with MiXCR. The profile covers roughly 40,000 clones, with roughly an eighth appearing a single time and approximately 9.1% taken by the ten largest. This clone was detected a few times. Its specificity is not known. A read error is likely, as this CDR3 ends without the conserved phenylalanine or tryptophan. The V and J genes are TRBV5-1 and TRBJ2-5, with 9 bases lining up with TRBD2. The clonotype originates from a male donor with papillary thyroid cancer or a benign thyroid nodule (not recorded which). Some clones in this sample may be carry-over from other donors' samples. Sequencing input: blood. CDR3 amino acids: CASSLGAGGAETQYL. Written as DNA, the CDR3 is TGCGCCAGCAGCTTGGGAGCGGGAGGTGCCGAGACCCAGTACCTC.